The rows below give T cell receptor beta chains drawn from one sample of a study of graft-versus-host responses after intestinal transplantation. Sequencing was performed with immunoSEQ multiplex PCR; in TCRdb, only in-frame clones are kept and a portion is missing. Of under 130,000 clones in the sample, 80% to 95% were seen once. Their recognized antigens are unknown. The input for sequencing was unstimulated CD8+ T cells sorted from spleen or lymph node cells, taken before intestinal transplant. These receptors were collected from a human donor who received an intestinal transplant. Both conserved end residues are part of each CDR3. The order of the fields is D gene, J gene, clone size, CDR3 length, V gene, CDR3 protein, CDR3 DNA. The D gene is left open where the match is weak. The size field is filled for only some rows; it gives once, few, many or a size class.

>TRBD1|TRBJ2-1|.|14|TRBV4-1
CASSQRTGSNEQFF
TGCGCCAGCAGCCAACGGACAGGGTCAAATGAGCAGTTCTTC
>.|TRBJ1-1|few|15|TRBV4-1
CASSPGAVFNTEAFF
TGCGCCAGCAGCCCGGGGGCAGTGTTTAACACTGAAGCTTTCTTT
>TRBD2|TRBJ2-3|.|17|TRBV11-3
CASSDPSAGREADTQYF
TGTGCCAGCAGCGACCCTTCGGCCGGCCGGGAGGCAGATACGCAGTATTTT
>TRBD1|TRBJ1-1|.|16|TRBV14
CASSLDRGLLRTEAFF
TGTGCCAGCAGCCTTGACAGGGGGCTTTTACGGACTGAAGCTTTCTTT
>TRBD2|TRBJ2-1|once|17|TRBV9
CASSVGTSVGTYNEQFF
TGTGCCAGCAGCGTAGGGACTAGCGTCGGCACCTACAATGAGCAGTTCTTC
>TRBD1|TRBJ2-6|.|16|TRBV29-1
CSAGTVIPSGANVLTF
TGCAGCGCGGGGACAGTGATCCCCTCTGGGGCCAACGTCCTGACTTTC
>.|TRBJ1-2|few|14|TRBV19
CASSPRLFDYGYTF
TGTGCCAGTAGTCCTAGGTTGTTCGACTATGGCTACACCTTC
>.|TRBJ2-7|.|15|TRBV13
CASRFTGTASYEQYF
TGTGCCAGCAGATTTACCGGGACGGCATCCTACGAGCAGTACTTC
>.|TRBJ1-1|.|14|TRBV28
CASSFNGEGTEAFF
TGTGCCAGCAGTTTTAATGGGGAAGGGACTGAAGCTTTCTTT
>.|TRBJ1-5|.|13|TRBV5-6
CASSLGENQPQHF
TGTGCCAGCAGCTTAGGGGAGAATCAGCCCCAGCATTTT
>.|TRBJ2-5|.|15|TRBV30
CAWSVLATGQETQYF
TGTGCCTGGTCGGTTTTGGCGACGGGTCAAGAGACCCAGTACTTC
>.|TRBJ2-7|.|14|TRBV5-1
CASSPGDVTYEQYF
TGCGCCAGCAGCCCAGGGGACGTAACCTACGAGCAGTACTTC
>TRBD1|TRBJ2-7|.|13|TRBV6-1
CASSGTQGYEQYF
TGTGCCAGCAGTGGAACACAGGGGTACGAGCAGTACTTC
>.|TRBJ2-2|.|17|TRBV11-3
CASNQVIGYPNTGELFF
TGTGCCAGCAACCAAGTGATAGGGTACCCAAACACCGGGGAGCTGTTTTTT
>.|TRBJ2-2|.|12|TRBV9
CASKGSTGELFF
TGTGCCAGCAAAGGATCCACCGGGGAGCTGTTTTTT
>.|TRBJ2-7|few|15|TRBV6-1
CASSEVTLSGYEQYF
TGTGCCAGCAGTGAAGTTACTCTCTCGGGGTACGAGCAGTACTTC
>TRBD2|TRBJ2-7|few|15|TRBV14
CASSQRGGSPYEQYF
TGTGCCAGCAGCCAAAGGGGAGGGAGCCCCTACGAGCAGTACTTC
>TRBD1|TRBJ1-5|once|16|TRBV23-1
CASSQSRTGRNQPQHF
TGCGCCAGCAGTCAATCCCGGACAGGGCGGAATCAGCCCCAGCATTTT
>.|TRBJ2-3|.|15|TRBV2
CASNGNRAPPDTQYF
TGTGCCAGCAACGGAAACAGGGCCCCCCCAGATACGCAGTATTTT
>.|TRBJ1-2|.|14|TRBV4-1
CASSQGAGGKGYTF
TGCGCCAGCAGCCAAGGCGCGGGGGGTAAGGGCTACACCTTC
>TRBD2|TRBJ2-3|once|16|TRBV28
CASSELLAGGTDTQYF
TGTGCCAGCAGTGAACTTCTAGCGGGGGGAACAGATACGCAGTATTTT
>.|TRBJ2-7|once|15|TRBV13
CASSLEVSQHGEQYF
TGTGCCAGCAGCTTAGAGGTGTCTCAGCACGGGGAGCAGTACTTC
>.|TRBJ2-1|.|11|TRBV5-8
CASSLEAEEFF
TGTGCCAGCAGCTTGGAGGCCGAGGAGTTCTTC
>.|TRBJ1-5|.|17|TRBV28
CASSFQKAGNGNQPQHF
TGTGCCAGCAGTTTCCAAAAGGCCGGGAATGGCAATCAGCCCCAGCATTTT
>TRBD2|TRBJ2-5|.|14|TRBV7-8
CASSFSTSGESQYF
TGTGCCAGCAGCTTTTCGACTAGCGGGGAGTCCCAGTACTTC
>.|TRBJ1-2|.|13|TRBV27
CASSLEGGSGYTF
TGTGCCAGCAGTTTAGAGGGGGGTTCTGGCTACACCTTC
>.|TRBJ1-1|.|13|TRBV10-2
CASSLRDLAEAFF
TGCGCCAGCAGTCTCAGGGATTTGGCTGAAGCTTTCTTT
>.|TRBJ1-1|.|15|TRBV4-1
CASSSEGRMNTEAFF
TGCGCCAGCAGCTCCGAGGGACGGATGAACACTGAAGCTTTCTTT
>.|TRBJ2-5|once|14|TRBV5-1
CASSFFRGQETQYF
TGCGCCAGCAGCTTTTTTCGGGGGCAAGAGACCCAGTACTTC
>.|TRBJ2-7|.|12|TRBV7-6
CASSLGGDEQYF
TGTGCCAGCAGCTTAGGAGGGGACGAGCAGTACTTC
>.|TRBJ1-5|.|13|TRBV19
CAGSGTLNQPQHF
TGTGCCGGATCCGGGACACTCAATCAGCCCCAGCATTTT
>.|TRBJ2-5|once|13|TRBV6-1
CASSEWRVETQYF
TGTGCCAGCAGTGAATGGCGTGTAGAGACCCAGTACTTC
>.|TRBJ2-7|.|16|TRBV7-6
CASSLRVGPNPYEQYF
TGTGCCAGCAGCTTAAGAGTGGGGCCGAACCCCTACGAGCAGTACTTC
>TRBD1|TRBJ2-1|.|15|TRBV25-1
CASSVDRYNGDEQFF
TGTGCCAGCAGTGTGGACAGGTACAATGGGGATGAGCAGTTCTTC
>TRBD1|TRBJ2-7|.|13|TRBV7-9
CASSLPGGYEQYF
TGTGCCAGCAGCTTGCCAGGGGGCTACGAGCAGTACTTC
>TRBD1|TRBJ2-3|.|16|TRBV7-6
CASSKWTGEHTDTQYF
TGTGCCAGCAGCAAATGGACAGGGGAACACACAGATACGCAGTATTTT
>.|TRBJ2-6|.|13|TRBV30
CAWSDSGANVLTF
TGTGCCTGGAGTGATTCTGGGGCCAACGTCCTGACTTTC
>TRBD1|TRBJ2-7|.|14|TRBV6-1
CASSETGGVYEQYF
TGTGCCAGCAGTGAGACAGGGGGGGTCTACGAGCAGTACTTC
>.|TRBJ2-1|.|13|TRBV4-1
CASSQLVVNEQFF
TGCGCCAGCAGCCAATTGGTCGTCAATGAGCAGTTCTTC
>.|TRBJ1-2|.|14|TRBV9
CASSSQTVPYGYTF
TGTGCCAGCAGCTCCCAGACCGTCCCCTATGGCTACACCTTC
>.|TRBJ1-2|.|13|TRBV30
CAWSVSREDGYTF
TGTGCCTGGAGTGTGAGTAGGGAGGATGGCTACACCTTC
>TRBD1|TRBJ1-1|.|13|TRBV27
CASSYQGGDEAFF
TGTGCCAGCAGTTACCAGGGGGGTGATGAAGCTTTCTTT
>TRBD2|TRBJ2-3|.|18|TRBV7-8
CASSSISGTSGGADTQYF
TGTGCCAGCAGCTCGATTTCCGGGACTAGCGGGGGGGCAGATACGCAGTATTTT
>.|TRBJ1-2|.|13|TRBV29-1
CSVEPTDNYGYTF
TGCAGCGTTGAACCAACCGATAACTATGGCTACACCTTC
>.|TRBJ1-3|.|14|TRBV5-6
CASSLAGAGNTIYF
TGTGCCAGCAGCTTGGCAGGGGCCGGAAACACCATATATTTT
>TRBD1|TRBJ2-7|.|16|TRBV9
CASSGGPGQGTYEQYF
TGTGCCAGCAGCGGGGGACCGGGACAGGGGACCTACGAGCAGTACTTC
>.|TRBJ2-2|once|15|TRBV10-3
CAISESIVNTGELFF
TGTGCCATCAGTGAGTCAATAGTGAACACCGGGGAGCTGTTTTTT
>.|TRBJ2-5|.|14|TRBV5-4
CASSLGPGQETQYF
TGTGCCAGCAGCTTGGGTCCAGGCCAAGAGACCCAGTACTTC
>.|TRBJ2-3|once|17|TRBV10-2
CASSESKVVGGTDTQYF
TGCGCCAGCAGTGAGTCTAAGGTAGTAGGGGGTACAGATACGCAGTATTTT
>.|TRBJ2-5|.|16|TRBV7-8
CASSLATAGLQETQYF
TGTGCCAGCAGCTTAGCAACGGCAGGGCTTCAAGAGACCCAGTACTTC
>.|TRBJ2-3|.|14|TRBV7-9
CASTAVGETDTQYF
TGTGCCAGCACCGCAGTGGGGGAGACAGATACGCAGTATTTT
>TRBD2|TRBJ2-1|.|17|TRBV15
CATSEGTSGGLYNEQFF
TGTGCCACCAGCGAGGGGACTAGCGGGGGGTTATACAATGAGCAGTTCTTC
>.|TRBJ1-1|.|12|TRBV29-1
CSARGRPTEAFF
TGCAGCGCTCGGGGACGGCCAACTGAAGCTTTCTTT
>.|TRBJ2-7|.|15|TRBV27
CASSSPGEGANEQYF
TGTGCCAGCAGTTCCCCCGGGGAGGGGGCCAACGAGCAGTACTTC
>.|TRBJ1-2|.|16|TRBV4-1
CASSLVGTTSNYGYTF
TGCGCCAGCAGCCTAGTCGGGACAACGTCTAACTATGGCTACACCTTC
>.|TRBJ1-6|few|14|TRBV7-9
CASSRVGSDSPLHF
TGTGCCAGCAGTCGGGTGGGGTCTGATTCACCCCTCCACTTT
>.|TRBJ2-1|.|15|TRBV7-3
CASSLIPSSYNEQFF
TGTGCCAGCAGCTTAATTCCGAGCTCCTACAATGAGCAGTTCTTC
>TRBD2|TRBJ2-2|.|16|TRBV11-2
CAGSGGFSYNTGELFF
TGTGCCGGAAGCGGGGGATTTTCTTACAACACCGGGGAGCTGTTTTTT
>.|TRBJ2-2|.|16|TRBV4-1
CASSQQGRGNTGELFF
TGCGCCAGCAGCCAGCAGGGAAGGGGTAACACCGGGGAGCTGTTTTTT